These 5 T cell receptor beta chains were sequenced from one sample in a study of T cells after yellow fever vaccination (dated by TCRdb to between 2018 and 2021). This sample's treatment or condition label indicates: live attenuated yellow fever vaccine strain. The receptor library was made with 5' RACE. The sequencing machine was an Illumina NovaSeq 6000. TCRdb trimmed public reads at Q25 via fastp, called clones via MiXCR and kept in-frame beta chains. When rows share a CDR3 protein, they turn into one entry using the most common DNA and genes. The sample table records more than 95,000 distinct CDR3 sequences; 13% to 15% of these occur just once. Of the sample, roughly 41% is held by the ten largest clones. The specimen comprised CD8+ T cells sorted from PBMCs, sampled 5 days after the yellow fever booster vaccination. The origin of the receptors is a young man who received the YFV17D yellow fever vaccine.

The gene calls are TRBV2 and TRBJ2-3; 8 nucleotides line up with TRBD2. The germline V gene has CDR1 SNHLY and CDR2 FYNNEI. J gave up 2 bases and V 3 bases, and 4 bases lay outside the gene matches. The CDR3 has 15 residues. In DNA, the CDR3 is TGTGCCAGCAGTGACCGAGCGGGGGACACAGATACGCAGTATTTT. It encodes CASSDRAGDTDTQYF. The full variable domain, its missing parts supplied by reference TRBV2 and TRBJ2-3, is EPEVTQTPSHQVTQMGQEVILRCVPISNHLYFYWYRQILGQKVEFLVSFYNNEISEKSEIFDDQFSVERPDGSNFTLKIRSTKLEDSAMYFCASSDRAGDTDTQYFGPGTRLTVL.

This clonotype was observed a handful of times. V usage is TRBV12-3 or TRBV12-4 and J usage is TRBJ2-5; D may be TRBD1 (5 bases). Trimming shortened V by 2 bases and J by 1 base, and 8 bases separated the two germline ends. The CDR3 covers 14 residues. In DNA, the CDR3 is TGTGCCAGCAGTTTATCAGGGTCCCAAGAGACCCAGTACTTC. This encodes CASSLSGSQETQYF.

This clonotype came up a few times. The chain carries TRBV29-1 and TRBJ2-4; D unresolved. Germline lookup yields CDR1 SQVTM and CDR2 ANQGSEA. This CDR3 region has 14 residues. V gave up 6 bases and J gave up 0 bases, with 12 bases separating them. DNA of the CDR3: TGCAGCGTGCGTGACTCCGCAGCCAAAAACATTCAGTACTTC. It yields the protein CSVRDSAAKNIQYF.

The chain is built from TRBV4-3 and TRBJ2-3; D tentatively fits TRBD1 or TRBD2 (5 bases each). The CDR3 length is 20 residues. The germline gives CDR1 LGHNA, CDR2 YSLEER. V was shortened by 0 bases and J by 6 bases, with 28 bases between the two germline ends. The CDR3: CASSQEGELVTGLDGDTQYF. The CDR3 coding sequence is TGCGCCAGCAGCCAAGAAGGGGAGCTCGTAACGGGGCTCGATGGGGATACGCAGTATTTT.

This clonotype occurred a few times. The chain joins TRBV20-1 to TRBJ2-1, with TRBD2 as a possible D gene (6 bases). Germline loops: CDR1 DFQATT, CDR2 SNEGSKA (reference sequence). V was shortened by 0 bases and J by 9 bases, with 15 bases between the two germline ends. The CDR3 runs to 14 residues. CDR3: CSARDMVLGLEQFF. The CDR3 nucleotides read TGCAGTGCTAGAGATATGGTTCTGGGACTTGAGCAGTTCTTC.